This section outlines one T cell receptor (beta chain) sequence together with its context. Assay used: immunoSEQ multiplex PCR; TCRdb lists only in-frame clones, some missing. This sample has 210,000 or so clones, with just over 85% found just once. Germline CDR1 is SGHAT and CDR2 is FQNNGV. The CDR3 spans 16 residues. V lost 0 bases and J lost 2; bases outside the gene matches: 4. This entry is derived from a study of blood T cell repertoires in COVID-19. On the study more broadly: In each case, the material was cDNA or gDNA derived from T cells, B-cell-depleted T cells, or PBMCs.

The material sequenced was peripheral blood. The genes are TRBV11-2 and TRBJ2-1, with 7 bases lining up with TRBD1. This clonotype was sampled from a man in his fifties or sixties with acute or convalescent COVID-19. The CDR3, as DNA: TGTGCCAGCAGCTTAGAGAGGGACAGTCCCTACAATGAGCAGTTCTTC. Residues: CASSLERDSPYNEQFF.